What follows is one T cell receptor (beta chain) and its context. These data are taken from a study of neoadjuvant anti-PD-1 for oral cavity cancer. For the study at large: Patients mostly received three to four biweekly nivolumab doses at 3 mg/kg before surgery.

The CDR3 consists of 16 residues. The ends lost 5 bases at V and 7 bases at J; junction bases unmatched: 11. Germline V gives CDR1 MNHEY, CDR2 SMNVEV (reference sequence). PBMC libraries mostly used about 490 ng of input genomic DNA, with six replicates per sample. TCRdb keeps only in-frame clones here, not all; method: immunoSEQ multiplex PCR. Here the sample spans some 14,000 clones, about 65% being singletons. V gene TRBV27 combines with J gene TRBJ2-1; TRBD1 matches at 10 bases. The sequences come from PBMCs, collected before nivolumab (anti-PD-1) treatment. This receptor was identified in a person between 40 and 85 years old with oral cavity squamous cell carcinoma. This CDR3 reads CASSLGQGDRANEQFF. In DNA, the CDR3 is TGTGCCAGCAGTCTCGGACAGGGGGATAGGGCGAATGAGCAGTTCTTC.